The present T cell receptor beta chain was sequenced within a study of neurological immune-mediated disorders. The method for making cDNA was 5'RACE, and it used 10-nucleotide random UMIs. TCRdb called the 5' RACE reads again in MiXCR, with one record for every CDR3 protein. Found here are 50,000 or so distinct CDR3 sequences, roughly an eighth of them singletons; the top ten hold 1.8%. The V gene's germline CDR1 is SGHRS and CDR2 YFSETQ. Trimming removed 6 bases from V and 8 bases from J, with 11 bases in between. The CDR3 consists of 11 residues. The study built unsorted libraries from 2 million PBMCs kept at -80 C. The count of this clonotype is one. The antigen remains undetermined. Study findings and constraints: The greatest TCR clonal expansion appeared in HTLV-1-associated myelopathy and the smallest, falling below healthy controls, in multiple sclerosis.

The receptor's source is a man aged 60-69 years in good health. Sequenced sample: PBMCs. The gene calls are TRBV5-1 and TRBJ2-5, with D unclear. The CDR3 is CASTPGDTQYF. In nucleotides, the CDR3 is TGCGCCAGCACCCCCGGTGATACCCAGTACTTC. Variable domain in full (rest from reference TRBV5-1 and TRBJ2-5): KAGVTQTPRYLIKTRGQQVTLSCSPISGHRSVSWYQQTPGQGLQFLFEYFSETQRNKGNFPGRFSGRQFSNSRSEMNVSTLELGDSALYLCASTPGDTQYFGPGTRLLVL.